This TCR beta chain emerged from a study of blood T cell repertoires in COVID-19. This CDR3 comprises 15 residues. Trimming removed 5 bases at V and 8 bases at J, with 19 bases between. CDR1 is LNHDA, CDR2 SQIVND, per germline (reference sequence). In the original processing: Amplification from reference gene primers served as the basis for estimated nucleated cell counts. The data were produced by immunoSEQ multiplex PCR, yet TCRdb's version contains in-frame clones alone and is incomplete. The V and J calls and clone size are taken from that table; D and trimming were inferred from the DNA. In the table there are some 200,000 clones, around 80% of which are singletons.

The specimen sequenced was peripheral blood. This chain links TRBV19 with TRBJ2-1, with a possible D match to TRBD1 (7 bases). The TCR was taken from a woman in her 70s with acute or convalescent COVID-19. CDR3 nucleotides: TGTGCCAGTAGTCTCTTCTCCGACAGGGACTATGAGCAGTTCTTC. It encodes CASSLFSDRDYEQFF.